This is a list of T cell receptor beta chains from one sample in a study of spatial heterogeneity in lung cancer. Each CDR3 protein gets one entry after TCRdb re-called the 5' RACE reads with MiXCR. The sample has about 48,000 distinct CDR3 sequences; roughly 5.2% are singletons. The sample was PBMCs, taken at surgery. The receptor source for this set is a male donor with early-stage non-small cell lung cancer. The CDR3 runs from the conserved cysteine through the conserved F or W. The D gene is left open where the match is weak. The listing skips clone size in some rows; elsewhere it reads once, few, many or a size class.

>TRBJ2-3|.|many|TRBV28
CASSPRAAGTDTQYF
TGTGCCAGCAGCCCTCGGGCGGCGGGGACAGATACGCAGTATTTT
>TRBJ2-5|TRBD1|many|TRBV12-3/TRBV12-4
CASSFEDRQETQYF
TGTGCCAGCAGTTTTGAGGACAGGCAAGAGACCCAGTACTTC
>TRBJ1-3|.|many|TRBV18
CASSPGGISGNTIYF
TGTGCCAGCTCACCGGGAGGGATCTCTGGAAACACCATATATTTT
>TRBJ1-5|.|many|TRBV19
CASSILGEGGNQPQHF
TGTGCCAGTAGTATTTTGGGGGAGGGAGGCAATCAGCCCCAGCATTTT
>TRBJ1-1|.|.|TRBV7-2
CASSLETRSAFF
TGTGCCAGCAGCTTAGAGACAAGGTCCGCCTTCTTT
>TRBJ1-1|.|many|TRBV12-3/TRBV12-4
CASSPGTSLRPLF
TGTGCCAGCAGCCCAGGGACTTCCCTAAGACCCCTTTTT
>TRBJ1-4|.|many|TRBV27
CASSFKWQGLNEKLFF
TGTGCCAGCAGTTTTAAGTGGCAGGGGCTAAATGAAAAACTGTTTTTT
>TRBJ2-7|.|few|TRBV5-6
CASSLGQPGSYEQYF
TGTGCCAGCAGCTTGGGTCAGCCCGGTTCCTACGAGCAGTACTTC
>TRBJ2-7|.|many|TRBV6-6
CASSYSPSISYEQYF
TGTGCCAGCAGCTATTCCCCGAGTATCTCCTACGAGCAGTACTTC
>TRBJ1-5|TRBD1|many|TRBV20-1
CSARGQVSQPQHF
TGCAGTGCTCGGGGACAGGTGTCACAGCCCCAGCATTTT
>TRBJ2-1|TRBD1|many|TRBV12-3/TRBV12-4
CASRLTGADEQFF
TGTGCCAGCAGACTGACAGGGGCGGATGAGCAGTTCTTC
>TRBJ2-1|.|.|TRBV20-1
CSAPRQTWHEQFF
TGCAGTGCTCCTCGTCAAACCTGGCATGAGCAGTTCTTC
>TRBJ2-1|.|many|TRBV3-1
CASSPNPNRAWEQFF
TGTGCCAGCAGCCCCAACCCCAACAGGGCTTGGGAGCAGTTCTTC
>TRBJ1-5|.|many|TRBV29-1
CSVGDSNQPQHF
TGCAGCGTTGGGGACAGCAATCAGCCCCAGCATTTT
>TRBJ2-3|.|many|TRBV28
CASSPIFADTQYF
TGTGCCAGCAGCCCAATTTTCGCAGATACGCAGTATTTT
>TRBJ2-3|.|few|TRBV20-1
CSALDRGGRDTQYF
TGCAGTGCCCTCGATCGGGGAGGCCGAGATACGCAGTATTTT
>TRBJ2-7|.|many|TRBV9
CASSVADSYEQYF
TGTGCCAGCAGCGTAGCGGACAGCTACGAGCAGTACTTC
>TRBJ2-2|.|many|TRBV5-1
CASSWGLGALNTGELFF
TGCGCCAGCAGCTGGGGGCTGGGGGCCCTGAACACCGGGGAGCTGTTTTTT
>TRBJ2-7|.|many|TRBV28
CASSLGVLSSYEQYF
TGTGCCAGCAGTTTAGGGGTTCTGAGCTCCTACGAGCAGTACTTC
>TRBJ2-7|TRBD1|many|TRBV12-3/TRBV12-4
CASRAGTGVEQYF
TGTGCCAGCAGGGCCGGGACAGGGGTCGAGCAGTACTTC
>TRBJ2-1|.|many|TRBV4-1
CASSQDGGGRREQFF
TGCGCCAGCAGCCAAGATGGGGGAGGCAGGCGTGAGCAGTTCTTC
>TRBJ2-2|TRBD2|many|TRBV18
CASSPKAGVGSGELFF
TGTGCCAGCTCACCAAAAGCGGGAGTAGGATCCGGGGAGCTGTTTTTT
>TRBJ2-7|TRBD1|many|TRBV18
CASSRGTGGEQYF
TGTGCCAGCTCAAGAGGGACAGGGGGCGAGCAGTACTTC
>TRBJ2-7|TRBD2|many|TRBV20-1
CSASTLAEYEQYF
TGCAGTGCTAGCACCCTAGCGGAATACGAGCAGTACTTC
>TRBJ2-2|.|many|TRBV29-1
CSVEDSQASGELFF
TGCAGCGTTGAAGATAGTCAGGCATCCGGGGAGCTGTTTTTT
>TRBJ1-2|.|few|TRBV27
CASTDAQGRGYTF
TGTGCCAGCACCGACGCACAGGGACGTGGCTACACCTTC
>TRBJ2-1|.|many|TRBV7-9
CASSPWDNEQFF
TGTGCCAGCAGCCCCTGGGACAATGAGCAGTTCTTC
>TRBJ2-7|TRBD1|many|TRBV5-1
CASSFGTGPAYEQYF
TGCGCCAGCAGCTTCGGGACAGGGCCCGCCTACGAGCAGTACTTC
>TRBJ2-4|.|many|TRBV12-3/TRBV12-4
CASSQKNIQYF
TGTGCCAGCAGCCAGAAAAACATTCAGTACTTC
>TRBJ1-1|.|many|TRBV19
CASSIPGLNTEAFF
TGTGCCAGTAGTATCCCAGGGTTGAACACTGAAGCTTTCTTT
>TRBJ1-6|.|.|TRBV5-4
CASSRGLPILNNSPLHF
TGTGCCAGCAGCCGAGGGCTCCCCATCCTTAATAATTCACCCCTCCACTTT
>TRBJ2-2|.|many|TRBV7-6
CASSLLSPGELFF
TGTGCCAGCAGCCTATTGTCCCCCGGGGAGCTGTTTTTT
>TRBJ2-1|TRBD2|many|TRBV5-4
CASSPTSGSEQFF
TGTGCCAGCAGCCCGACTAGCGGGAGTGAGCAGTTCTTC
>TRBJ2-1|TRBD2|many|TRBV5-1
CASSPGPGRAGYNEQFF
TGCGCCAGCAGCCCGGGCCCCGGGAGGGCCGGCTACAATGAGCAGTTCTTC
>TRBJ1-5|.|.|TRBV10-3
CAISTGRESNQPQHF
TGTGCCATCAGTACAGGGAGGGAGAGCAATCAGCCCCAGCATTTT
>TRBJ2-1|TRBD2|many|TRBV20-1
CSAFESGSDSEQFF
TGCAGTGCTTTCGAAAGCGGGAGCGACAGTGAGCAGTTCTTC
>TRBJ2-3|.|many|TRBV19
CASTGTRFADTQYF
TGTGCCAGTACCGGGACCCGTTTCGCGGATACGCAGTATTTT
>TRBJ2-7|TRBD2|many|TRBV6-6
CASRERLAGAYEQYF
TGTGCCAGCAGAGAACGACTAGCGGGAGCTTACGAGCAGTACTTC
>TRBJ2-7|TRBD2|many|TRBV27
CASSLSVPSGGYEQYF
TGTGCCAGCAGTTTATCAGTGCCTAGCGGGGGCTACGAGCAGTACTTC
>TRBJ2-3|TRBD2|many|TRBV5-1
CASSLVGLATDTQYF
TGCGCCAGCAGCTTGGTAGGACTAGCTACAGATACGCAGTATTTT
>TRBJ2-2|.|many|TRBV20-1
CSARSTGTDGELFF
TGCAGTGCCAGGAGCACAGGGACGGACGGGGAGCTGTTTTTT
>TRBJ2-7|.|many|TRBV4-1
CASSQDRLDEQYF
TGCGCCAGCAGCCAAGATCGTCTCGACGAGCAGTACTTC
>TRBJ2-7|.|many|TRBV20-1
CSALPSGSYYEQYF
TGCAGTGCTCTGCCCAGCGGATCTTACTACGAGCAGTACTTC
>TRBJ2-3|.|many|TRBV20-1
CSARKLGAGGTDTQYF
TGCAGTGCTAGAAAGCTTGGGGCAGGGGGCACAGATACGCAGTATTTT
>TRBJ2-5|TRBD2|many|TRBV7-2
CASSTQRGQETQYF
TGTGCCAGCAGCACCCAGCGGGGCCAAGAGACCCAGTACTTC
>TRBJ2-3|.|few|TRBV2
CASSDSAVTDTQYF
TGTGCCAGCAGTGACAGTGCGGTCACAGATACGCAGTATTTT
>TRBJ2-7|.|.|TRBV12-3/TRBV12-4
CASSKSRAYEQYF
TGTGCCAGCAGTAAATCCCGTGCCTACGAGCAGTACTTC
>TRBJ1-1|.|many|TRBV10-3
CAISENLGVAETEAFF
TGTGCCATCAGTGAGAACCTAGGAGTAGCAGAGACTGAAGCTTTCTTT
>TRBJ2-1|.|.|TRBV5-5
CASSLELLAKRFYNEQFF
TGTGCCAGCAGCTTGGAACTACTAGCCAAGAGATTCTACAATGAGCAGTTCTTC
>TRBJ2-5|.|many|TRBV6-2/TRBV6-3
CASSYSGRQETQYF
TGTGCCAGCAGTTACTCGGGCCGTCAAGAGACCCAGTACTTC
>TRBJ2-1|TRBD1|once|TRBV15
CATSRDRVNNEQFF
TGTGCCACCAGTAGGGACAGAGTAAACAATGAGCAGTTCTTC
>TRBJ2-3|.|many|TRBV2
CASILAGDTQYF
TGTGCCAGCATTCTCGCGGGAGATACGCAGTATTTT
>TRBJ2-1|TRBD2|many|TRBV15
CATRVAGVWEQFF
TGTGCCACCAGAGTAGCGGGAGTTTGGGAGCAGTTCTTC
>TRBJ2-1|.|many|TRBV5-4
CASSSQTRSRFF
TGTGCCAGCAGCTCCCAAACACGCTCTCGGTTCTTC